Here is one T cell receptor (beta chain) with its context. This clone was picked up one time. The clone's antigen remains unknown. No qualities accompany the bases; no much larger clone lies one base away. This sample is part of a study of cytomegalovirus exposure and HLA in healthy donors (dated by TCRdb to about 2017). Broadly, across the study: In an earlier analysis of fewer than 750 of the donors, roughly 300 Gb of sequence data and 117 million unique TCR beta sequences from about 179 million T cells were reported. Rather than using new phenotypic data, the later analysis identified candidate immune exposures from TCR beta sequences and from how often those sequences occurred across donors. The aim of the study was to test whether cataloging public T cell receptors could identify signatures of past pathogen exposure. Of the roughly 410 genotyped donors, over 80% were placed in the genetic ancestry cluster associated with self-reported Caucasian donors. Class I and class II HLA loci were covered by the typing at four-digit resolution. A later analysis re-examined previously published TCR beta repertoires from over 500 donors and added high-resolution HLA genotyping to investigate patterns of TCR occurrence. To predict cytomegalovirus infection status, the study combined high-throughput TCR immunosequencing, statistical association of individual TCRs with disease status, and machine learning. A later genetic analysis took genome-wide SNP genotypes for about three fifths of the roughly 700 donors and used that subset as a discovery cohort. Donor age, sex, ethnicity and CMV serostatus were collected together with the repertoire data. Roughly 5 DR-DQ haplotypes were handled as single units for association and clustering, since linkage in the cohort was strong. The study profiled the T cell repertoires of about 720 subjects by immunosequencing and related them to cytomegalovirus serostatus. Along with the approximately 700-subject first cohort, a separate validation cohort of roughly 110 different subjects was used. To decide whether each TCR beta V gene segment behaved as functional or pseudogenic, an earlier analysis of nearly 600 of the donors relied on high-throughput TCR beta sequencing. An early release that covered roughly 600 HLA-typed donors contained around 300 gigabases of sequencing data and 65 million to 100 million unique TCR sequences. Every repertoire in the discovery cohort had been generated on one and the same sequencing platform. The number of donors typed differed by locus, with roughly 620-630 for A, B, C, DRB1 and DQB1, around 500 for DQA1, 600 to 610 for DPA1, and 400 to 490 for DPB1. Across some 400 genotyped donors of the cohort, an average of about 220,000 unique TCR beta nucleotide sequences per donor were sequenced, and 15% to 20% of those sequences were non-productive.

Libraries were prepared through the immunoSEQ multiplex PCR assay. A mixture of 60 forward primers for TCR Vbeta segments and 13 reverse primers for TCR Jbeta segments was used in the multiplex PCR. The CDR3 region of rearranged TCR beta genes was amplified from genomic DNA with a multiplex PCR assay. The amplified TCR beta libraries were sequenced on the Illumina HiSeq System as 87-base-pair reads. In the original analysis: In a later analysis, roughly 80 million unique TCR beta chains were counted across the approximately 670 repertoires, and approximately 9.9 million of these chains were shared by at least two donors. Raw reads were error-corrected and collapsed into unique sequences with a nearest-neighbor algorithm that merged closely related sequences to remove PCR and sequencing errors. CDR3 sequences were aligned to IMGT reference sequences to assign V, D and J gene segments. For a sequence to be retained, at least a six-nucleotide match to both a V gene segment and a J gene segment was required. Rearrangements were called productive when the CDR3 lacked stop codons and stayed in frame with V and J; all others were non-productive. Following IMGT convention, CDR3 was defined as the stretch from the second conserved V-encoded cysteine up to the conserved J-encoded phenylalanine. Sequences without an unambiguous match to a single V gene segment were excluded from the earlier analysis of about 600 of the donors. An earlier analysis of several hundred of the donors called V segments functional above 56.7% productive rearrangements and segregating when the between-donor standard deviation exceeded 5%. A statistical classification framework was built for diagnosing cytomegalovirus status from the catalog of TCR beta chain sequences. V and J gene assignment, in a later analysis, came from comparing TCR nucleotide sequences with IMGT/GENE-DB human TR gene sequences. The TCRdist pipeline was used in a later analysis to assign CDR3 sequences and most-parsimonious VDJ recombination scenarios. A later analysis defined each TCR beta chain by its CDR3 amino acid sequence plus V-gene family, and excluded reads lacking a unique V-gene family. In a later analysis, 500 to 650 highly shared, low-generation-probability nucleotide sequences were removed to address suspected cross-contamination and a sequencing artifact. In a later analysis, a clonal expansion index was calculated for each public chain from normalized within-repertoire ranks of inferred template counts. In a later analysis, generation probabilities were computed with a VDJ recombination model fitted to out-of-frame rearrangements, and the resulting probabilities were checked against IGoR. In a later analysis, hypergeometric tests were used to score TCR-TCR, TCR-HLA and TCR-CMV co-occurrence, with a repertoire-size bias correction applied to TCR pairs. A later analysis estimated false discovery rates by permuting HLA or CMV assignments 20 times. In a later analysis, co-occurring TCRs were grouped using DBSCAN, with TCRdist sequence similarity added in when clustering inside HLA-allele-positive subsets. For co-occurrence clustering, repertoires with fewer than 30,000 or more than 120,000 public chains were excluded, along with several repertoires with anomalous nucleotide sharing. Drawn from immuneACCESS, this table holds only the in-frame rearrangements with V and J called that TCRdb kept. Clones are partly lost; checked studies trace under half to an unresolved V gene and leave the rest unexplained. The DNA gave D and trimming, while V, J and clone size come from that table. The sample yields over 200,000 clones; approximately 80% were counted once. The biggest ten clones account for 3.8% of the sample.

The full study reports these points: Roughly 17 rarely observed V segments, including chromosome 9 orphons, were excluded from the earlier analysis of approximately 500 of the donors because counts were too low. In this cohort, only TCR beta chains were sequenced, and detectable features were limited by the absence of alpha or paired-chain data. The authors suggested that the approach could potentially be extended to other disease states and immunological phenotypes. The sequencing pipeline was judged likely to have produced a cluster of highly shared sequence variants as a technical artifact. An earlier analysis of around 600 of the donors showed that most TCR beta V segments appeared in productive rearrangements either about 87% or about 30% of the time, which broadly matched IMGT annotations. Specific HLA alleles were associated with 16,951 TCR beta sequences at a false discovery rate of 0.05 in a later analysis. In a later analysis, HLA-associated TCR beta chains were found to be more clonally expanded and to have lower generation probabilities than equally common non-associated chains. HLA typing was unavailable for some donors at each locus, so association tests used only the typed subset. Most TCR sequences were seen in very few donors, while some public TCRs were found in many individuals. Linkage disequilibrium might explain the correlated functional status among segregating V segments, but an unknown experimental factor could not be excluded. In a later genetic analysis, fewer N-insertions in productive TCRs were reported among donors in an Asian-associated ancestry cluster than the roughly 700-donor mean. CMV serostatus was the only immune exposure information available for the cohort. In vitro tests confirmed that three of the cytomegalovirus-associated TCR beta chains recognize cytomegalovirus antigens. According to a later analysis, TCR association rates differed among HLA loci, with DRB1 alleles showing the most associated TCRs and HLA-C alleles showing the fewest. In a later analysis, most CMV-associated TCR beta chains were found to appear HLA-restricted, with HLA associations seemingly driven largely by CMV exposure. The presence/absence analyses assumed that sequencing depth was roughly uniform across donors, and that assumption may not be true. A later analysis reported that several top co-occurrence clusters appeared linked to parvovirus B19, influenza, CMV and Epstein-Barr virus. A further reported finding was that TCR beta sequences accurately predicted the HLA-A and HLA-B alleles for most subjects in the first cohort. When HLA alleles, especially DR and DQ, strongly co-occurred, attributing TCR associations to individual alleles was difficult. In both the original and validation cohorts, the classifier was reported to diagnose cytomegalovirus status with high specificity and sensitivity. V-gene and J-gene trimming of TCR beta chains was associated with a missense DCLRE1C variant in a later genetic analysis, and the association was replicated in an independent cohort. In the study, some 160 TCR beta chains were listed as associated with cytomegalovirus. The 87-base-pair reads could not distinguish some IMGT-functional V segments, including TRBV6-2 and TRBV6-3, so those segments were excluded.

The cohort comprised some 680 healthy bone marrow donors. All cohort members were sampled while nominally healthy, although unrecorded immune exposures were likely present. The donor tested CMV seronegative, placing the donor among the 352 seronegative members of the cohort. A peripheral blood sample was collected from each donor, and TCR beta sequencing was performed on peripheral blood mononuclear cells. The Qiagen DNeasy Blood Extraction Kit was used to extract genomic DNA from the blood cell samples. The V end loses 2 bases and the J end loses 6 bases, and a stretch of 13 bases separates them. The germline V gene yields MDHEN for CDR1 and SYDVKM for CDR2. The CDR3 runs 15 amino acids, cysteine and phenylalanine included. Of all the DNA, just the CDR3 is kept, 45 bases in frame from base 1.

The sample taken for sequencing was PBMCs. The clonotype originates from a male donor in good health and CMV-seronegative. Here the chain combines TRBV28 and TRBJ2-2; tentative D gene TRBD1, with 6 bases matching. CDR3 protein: CASSLAGQFSGELFF. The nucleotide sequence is TGTGCCAGCAGTTTAGCTGGACAGTTTTCCGGGGAGCTGTTTTTT.